The 27 T cell receptor beta chains presented below share a single source sample, sequenced in a study of cytomegalovirus exposure and HLA in healthy donors. Primers for the PCR totalled 60 Vbeta and 13 Jbeta. The method was immunoSEQ multiplex PCR; TCRdb's version includes in-frame clones alone and lacks a portion of them. Of around 200,000 clones detected, 82% appear once; the ten largest clones hold 2.7%. The source material was PBMCs. The receptors were gathered from a woman aged 40 to 50 in good health and CMV-seronegative.

The chain joins TRBV19 to TRBJ1-2; D is unclear. V dropped 6 bases and J dropped 8 bases, with 10 bases sitting between them. CDR1 LNHDA and CDR2 SQIVND come from the germline V gene (reference sequence). This CDR3 has 11 residues. The DNA of the CDR3 is TGTGCCAGTAGCGCTAGTCCGGGCTACACCTTC. It codes for CASSASPGYTF.

This chain uses TRBV7-9 with TRBJ2-5, with 15 nucleotides matching TRBD2. The CDR3 is 15 amino acids. The germline gives CDR1 SEHNR, CDR2 FQNEAQ (reference sequence). V shed 8 bases, J shed 5 bases, and the junction held 6 bases outside the gene matches. This CDR3 is CASGLAGGPFETQYF. As DNA, the CDR3 is TGTGCCAGCGGACTAGCGGGAGGGCCGTTTGAGACCCAGTACTTC.

The rearrangement uses TRBV5-1 and TRBJ2-3; 7 bases are a match to TRBD1. With V trimmed by 5 bases and J by 2 bases, 8 bases remained unmatched. This CDR3 is 15 amino acids long. Germline loops: CDR1 SGHRS, CDR2 YFSETQ. This CDR3 is CASRRDSKPTDTQYF. The CDR3 nucleotides read TGCGCCAGCAGACGGGACAGTAAACCCACAGATACGCAGTATTTT.

There are a few counts of this clone. V is TRBV25-1 and J is TRBJ2-7; 7 bases match TRBD1. The CDR3 consists of 13 residues. CDR1 and CDR2 from the germline V gene are MGHDK and SYGVNS. Trimming took 4 bases from V and 5 from J; bases not matched to a gene: 5. CDR3 sequence: CASSATGFDEQYF. As DNA, the CDR3 is TGTGCCAGCAGTGCGACAGGGTTCGACGAGCAGTACTTC.

This chain uses TRBV4-2 with TRBJ2-7; 8 bases map to TRBD2. With 0 bases clipped from V and 2 bases from J, the junction kept 9 bases outside the gene matches. CDR1 and CDR2 from the germline V gene are LGHNA and YNFKEQ. The CDR3 is 17 amino acids. CDR3 in amino acids: CASSQDPEAGATYEQYF. In DNA, the CDR3 is TGTGCCAGCAGCCAAGATCCGGAAGCGGGAGCAACCTACGAGCAGTACTTC.

The chain joins TRBV18 to TRBJ1-4; D is perhaps TRBD1 (5 bases). CDR1 is KGHSH and CDR2 is LQKENI in the germline V gene. V was cut by 2 bases and J by 8 bases, with 12 bases left in between. The CDR3 totals 14 residues. CDR3 in DNA: TGTGCCAGCTCACCAAGGGTTGACAGCGAAAAACTGTTTTTT. It specifies CASSPRVDSEKLFF.

CDR3: CASSLEGGRERGTQYF. In DNA, the CDR3 is TGCGCCAGCAGCTTGGAGGGCGGGCGTGAGAGAGGGACCCAGTACTTC. This rearrangement joins TRBV5-1 to TRBJ2-5, with a tentative D call TRBD2 (5 bases). Trimming left V 0 bases short and J 7 bases short, with 19 bases between. This CDR3 region has 16 residues. The germline CDR1 and CDR2 sequences are SGHRS and YFSETQ.

V and J are TRBV7-8 and TRBJ1-5, with D unresolved. V dropped 2 bases and J dropped 3 bases, with 14 bases sitting between them. Looked up from germline, CDR1 is SGHVS and CDR2 is FQNEAQ. This CDR3 region has 16 residues. CDR3 loop: CASSLRTGDDNQPQHF. Written as DNA, the CDR3 is TGTGCCAGCAGCTTAAGGACCGGGGATGACAATCAGCCCCAGCATTTT.

The V call is TRBV19, the J call TRBJ1-1; D is undetermined. Trimming cost V 1 base and J 7 bases, with 10 bases left between them. CDR1 LNHDA and CDR2 SQIVND come from the germline V gene (reference sequence). CDR3 length: 13 amino acids. The CDR3, as DNA: TGTGCCAGTAGTATAGTTGGCAGGTTTGAAGCTTTCTTT. Residues: CASSIVGRFEAFF.

The chain combines TRBV19 with TRBJ2-1; TRBD2 matches 7 bases. The CDR3 covers 15 residues. Germline values: CDR1 LNHDA, CDR2 SQIVND (reference sequence). With V trimmed by 5 bases and J by 4 bases, 8 bases remained unmatched. The CDR3 DNA sequence: TGTGCCAGTAGTTTGAGCGGGAACGGGTACAATGAGCAGTTCTTC. Its translation is CASSLSGNGYNEQFF.

The chain joins TRBV20-1 to TRBJ1-4; D gene uncertain. This CDR3 comprises 11 residues. V gave up 5 bases and J gave up 8 bases, with 9 bases separating them. Germline-derived CDR1 and CDR2 are DFQATT and SNEGSKA (reference sequence). The CDR3 sequence: CSALLAEKLFF. In nucleotides, the CDR3 is TGCAGTGCTCTGTTAGCGGAAAAACTGTTTTTT.

This chain joins TRBV27 and TRBJ1-1, with 10 positions matching TRBD1. Germline values: CDR1 MNHEY, CDR2 SMNVEV (reference sequence). V gave up 5 bases and J gave up 6 bases; unmatched junction bases: 3. The CDR3 is made up of 13 amino acids. As DNA, the CDR3 is TGTGCCAGCAGTCGGACAGGGGGGGCTGAAGCTTTCTTT. Translating it yields CASSRTGGAEAFF.

This clone was detected only a few times. The chain combines TRBV30 with TRBJ1-1, with D tentatively TRBD1 (6 bases). The germline V gene has CDR1 GTSNPN and CDR2 SVGIG (reference sequence). There are 16 residues in the CDR3. Trimming shortened V by 2 bases and J by 0 bases, and 16 bases separated the two germline ends. CDR3 loop: CAWSPFYRAMNTEAFF. CDR3 coding DNA: TGTGCCTGGAGTCCCTTTTACAGGGCTATGAACACTGAAGCTTTCTTT.

This clone was seen a single time. This chain connects TRBV5-8 to TRBJ1-2; 10 bases agree with TRBD1. Per the germline V gene, CDR1 is SGHTS and CDR2 is YDEGEE. The CDR3 has 17 amino acids. V trimming: 4 bases; J trimming: 4 bases; junction bases outside the gene matches: 13. For the CDR3, the DNA is TGTGCCAGCAGCGCCGGGACAGGGGAGATGAGGGTCTATGGCTACACCTTC. This gives the protein CASSAGTGEMRVYGYTF.

The V and J genes are TRBV7-3 and TRBJ2-1; 8 nucleotides agree with TRBD2. Looked up from germline, CDR1 is SGHTA and CDR2 is FQGTGA. The V gene end was trimmed by 2 bases and the J gene end by 2 bases; junction bases not matched to a gene: 2. The CDR3 consists of 15 residues. The CDR3 spells CASSLGTSPYNEQFF. The CDR3 DNA sequence: TGTGCCAGCAGCTTAGGGACTAGTCCCTACAATGAGCAGTTCTTC. The variable domain in full, completed from reference TRBV7-3 and TRBJ2-1, reads GAGVSQTPSNKVTEKGKYVELRCDPISGHTALYWYRQSLGQGPEFLIYFQGTGAADDSGLPNDRFFAVRPEGSVSTLKIQRTERGDSAVYLCASSLGTSPYNEQFFGPGTRLTVL.

This sequence joins TRBV2 and TRBJ2-2; tentatively, D is TRBD2 (6 bases). The ends were cut back, 4 bases at V and 1 base at J, with 13 bases in the middle. The CDR3 contains 16 residues. Germline CDR1 and CDR2: SNHLY and FYNNEI. CDR3 amino acids: CASSAVLAVNTGELFF. The CDR3 nucleotides are TGTGCCAGCAGTGCGGTACTAGCTGTGAACACCGGGGAGCTGTTTTTT.

The chain uses TRBV6-1 and TRBJ1-1; 8 nucleotides align to TRBD1. This CDR3 region has 12 residues. V was pared by 6 bases and J by 11 bases, with 8 bases of the junction left unmatched. Germline V gene data show CDR1 as MNHNS and CDR2 as SASEGT. The CDR3 DNA follows: TGTGCCAGCAGGAAACTACAGGGGGGTGCTTTCTTT. It is translated as CASRKLQGGAFF.

The chain links TRBV14 to TRBJ1-3, with D perhaps TRBD1 (5 bases). CDR3 length equals 15 residues. V lost 4 bases and J lost 0, with 10 bases in between. CDR1 SGHDN and CDR2 FVKESK come from the germline V gene. In nucleotides, the CDR3 is TGTGCCAGCAGCCGTGTAGGGGTCTCTGGAAACACCATATATTTT. As protein: CASSRVGVSGNTIYF.

The chain recombines TRBV20-1 with TRBJ1-1, with a tentative D call TRBD1 (5 bases). The CDR3 consists of 11 residues. CDR1 is DFQATT and CDR2 is SNEGSKA in the germline V gene (reference sequence). The V end lost 5 bases, the J end lost 9 bases, and 13 bases lay between the germline ends. DNA for the CDR3: TGCAGTGCTTCCCAGGGTTTGAAAGCTTTCTTT. Translating it yields CSASQGLKAFF.

The chain links TRBV19 to TRBJ1-5, with D perhaps matching TRBD1 (5 bases). V lost 1 base to trimming and J lost 2 bases, with 6 bases between them. Germline V lookup: CDR1 LNHDA, CDR2 SQIVND (reference sequence). The CDR3 totals 14 residues. This chain's CDR3 is CASSIARGNQPQHF. DNA of the CDR3: TGTGCCAGTAGTATAGCCAGGGGCAATCAGCCCCAGCATTTT.

This sequence joins TRBV19 and TRBJ2-7; 7 nucleotides line up with TRBD2. The length of the CDR3 is 11 residues. Looked up from germline, CDR1 is LNHDA and CDR2 is SQIVND (reference sequence). With V trimmed by 8 bases and J by 3 bases, 1 base remained unmatched. The CDR3 reads CASGGVYEQYF. DNA of the CDR3: TGTGCCAGTGGGGGGGTCTACGAGCAGTACTTC.

A single count supports this clone. The V call is TRBV30, the J call TRBJ2-7; D unresolved. Per germline, CDR1 GTSNPN and CDR2 SVGIG (reference sequence). CDR3 length equals 11 residues. V was shortened by 0 bases and J by 7 bases, with 7 bases between the two germline ends. The CDR3 loop reads CAWSVVQEQYF. CDR3 sequence (DNA): TGTGCCTGGAGTGTAGTCCAGGAGCAGTACTTC.

The V gene is TRBV2, the J gene TRBJ2-1; 8 bases map to TRBD2. The CDR3 covers 14 residues. V shed 6 bases, J shed 9 bases, and the junction held 10 bases outside the gene matches. Germline-derived CDR1 and CDR2 are SNHLY and FYNNEI. This CDR3 reads CASRVAGWAIEQFF. CDR3 coding DNA: TGTGCCAGCAGAGTAGCGGGATGGGCGATTGAGCAGTTCTTC.

The chain joins TRBV25-1 to TRBJ2-3; 7 positions match TRBD2. The germline gives CDR1 MGHDK, CDR2 SYGVNS. Germline trimming cut 6 bases from V and 0 bases from J; bases unmatched to any gene: 6. The CDR3 sequence is 15 residues long. Written as DNA, the CDR3 is TGTGCCAGCAGGGGCGGGAGCCTTAGCACAGATACGCAGTATTTT. Protein: CASRGGSLSTDTQYF. The variable domain in full, with the rest retrieved from reference TRBV25-1 and TRBJ2-3, is EADIYQTPRYLVIGTGKKITLECSQTMGHDKMYWYQQDPGMELHLIHYSYGVNSTEKGDLSSESTVSRIRTEHFPLTLESARPSHTSQYLCASRGGSLSTDTQYFGPGTRLTVL.

The gene calls are TRBV27 and TRBJ1-4; D gene ambiguous. Trimming left V 3 bases short and J 0 bases short, with 8 bases between. Germline V lookup: CDR1 MNHEY, CDR2 SMNVEV (reference sequence). The CDR3 totals 15 residues. The CDR3 DNA follows: TGTGCCAGCAGTTTGTTCCTAACAACTAATGAAAAACTGTTTTTT. It translates to CASSLFLTTNEKLFF.

J is TRBJ2-3 and V is TRBV9; perhaps TRBD1 as D (6 bases). The CDR3 covers 16 residues. Germline values: CDR1 SGDLS, CDR2 YYNGEE. V was trimmed by 4 bases and J by 0 bases, leaving 15 bases between them. The CDR3: CASSPRMGASTDTQYF. CDR3 coding DNA: TGTGCCAGCAGCCCCCGGATGGGGGCTAGCACAGATACGCAGTATTTT.

The count of this clone is one. The J gene is TRBJ1-2, the V gene TRBV4-2; D may be TRBD1 (6 bases). The germline CDR1 and CDR2 sequences are LGHNA and YNFKEQ. The CDR3 has 14 amino acids. V lost 2 bases and J lost 2, with 9 bases in between. The CDR3 here is CASSQQGINYGYTF. The CDR3 bases are TGTGCCAGCAGCCAACAGGGGATAAACTATGGCTACACCTTC.